The present T cell receptor beta chain was sequenced within a study of cytomegalovirus exposure and HLA in healthy donors (dated by TCRdb to 2015 to 2018). Regarding the research as a whole: According to an earlier analysis of a few hundred of the donors, some 180 million T cells yielded roughly 110 million unique TCR beta sequences and more than 250 Gb of sequence data. Donor age, sex, ethnicity and CMV serostatus were compiled together with the repertoire data. An earlier analysis of several hundred of the donors applied high-throughput TCR beta sequencing to assess whether each TCR beta V gene segment acted as functional or pseudogenic. The aim of the study was to test whether cataloging public T cell receptors could identify signatures of past pathogen exposure. The T cell repertoires of 666 subjects were profiled by immunosequencing and related to cytomegalovirus serostatus. HLA typing covered class I and class II loci at four-digit resolution. In a later genetic analysis, genome-wide SNP genotypes for about 65% of the 666 donors were used, and that subset was treated as a discovery cohort. In the later analysis, no new phenotypic data were used to find candidate immune exposures; instead, reliance was placed on TCR beta sequences and their occurrence across donors. Of the roughly 400 genotyped donors, approximately 81% were placed in the genetic ancestry cluster associated with self-reported Caucasian donors. Five DR-DQ haplotypes were handled as single units for association and clustering, since linkage in the cohort was strong. Every discovery cohort repertoire had been produced on one sequencing platform. Around 320 gigabases of sequencing data and tens of millions of unique TCR sequences were included in an early release covering around 650 HLA-typed donors. Typing coverage differed by locus: A, B, C, DRB1 and DQB1 were typed in roughly 629-640 donors, DQA1 in 500 to 550, DPA1 in 600 to 610, and DPB1 in approximately 450. To study patterns of TCR occurrence, a later analysis re-analyzed previously published TCR beta repertoires from 650 to 750 donors and added high-resolution HLA genotyping. To predict cytomegalovirus infection status, the study brought together high-throughput TCR immunosequencing, statistical association of individual TCRs with disease status, and machine learning. In addition to the first cohort of around 670 subjects, a separate validation cohort of about 120 different subjects was used. Among around 400 genotyped donors of the cohort, an average of approximately 240,000 unique TCR beta nucleotide sequences were sequenced per donor, roughly a sixth of them non-productive. Broader findings and caveats from the paper: Several of the top co-occurrence clusters appeared to be linked to parvovirus B19, influenza, CMV and Epstein-Barr virus, according to a later analysis. Strong co-occurrence of HLA alleles, especially DR and DQ, made assigning TCR associations to individual alleles difficult. Specific HLA alleles were associated with 15,000 to 20,000 TCR beta sequences at a false discovery rate of 0.05 in a later analysis. Linkage disequilibrium might explain the correlated functional status among segregating V segments, but an unknown experimental factor could not be ruled out. Only TCR beta chains were sequenced in this cohort, and the absence of alpha or paired-chain data limited detectable features. CMV serostatus was the only immune exposure information available for the cohort. In a later genetic analysis, fewer N-insertions in productive TCRs were reported among donors in an Asian-associated ancestry cluster than the roughly 700-donor mean. Most TCR sequences were observed very rarely across donors, whereas some public TCRs were present in many individuals. The study gave a list of 150 to 200 TCR beta chains associated with cytomegalovirus. Broadly in line with IMGT annotations, most TCR beta V segments showed up in productive rearrangements about 87% or about 30% of the time in an earlier analysis of 450 to 600 of the donors. Most CMV-associated TCR beta chains appeared to be HLA-restricted in a later analysis, and the HLA associations seemed to be driven largely by CMV exposure. Roughly uniform sequencing depth across donors was assumed in presence/absence analyses, although this assumption may not hold. The earlier analysis of nearly 600 of the donors excluded 15 to 20 rarely observed V segments, including chromosome 9 orphons, because counts were too low. V-gene and J-gene trimming of TCR beta chains was associated with a missense DCLRE1C variant in a later genetic analysis, and the association was replicated in an independent cohort. A further reported finding was that TCR beta sequences accurately predicted the HLA-A and HLA-B alleles for most subjects in the first cohort. According to the authors, the approach could potentially be generalized to other disease states and immunological phenotypes. In a later analysis, HLA-associated TCR beta chains showed more clonal expansion and lower generation probabilities than non-associated chains that were equally common. According to a later analysis, TCR association rates differed among HLA loci, with DRB1 alleles showing the most associated TCRs and HLA-C alleles showing the fewest. A few of the identified cytomegalovirus-associated TCR beta chains were confirmed in vitro to be specific for cytomegalovirus antigens. The sequencing pipeline was judged likely to have produced a cluster of highly shared sequence variants as a technical artifact. Some IMGT-functional V segments, including TRBV6-2 and TRBV6-3, could not be distinguished by the 87-base-pair reads and were therefore excluded. HLA typing was unavailable for some donors at each locus, so association tests used only the typed subset. The classifier was reported to diagnose cytomegalovirus status with high specificity and sensitivity in both the original cohort and the validation cohort.

This clone was detected only once. The antigen this receptor binds is unknown. Base qualities are missing; no much larger clone stands one base away. The protocol used for the library was the immunoSEQ multiplex PCR assay. A mixture of 60 forward primers for TCR Vbeta segments and 13 reverse primers for TCR Jbeta segments was used in the multiplex PCR. The CDR3 region of rearranged TCR beta genes was amplified from genomic DNA by a multiplex PCR assay. Amplified TCR beta libraries were sequenced as 87-base-pair reads on the Illumina HiSeq System. The authors' analysis ran thus. A later analysis tallied roughly 80 million unique TCR beta chains across the 660 or so repertoires, and about 12 million of those chains were shared by two or more donors. Raw reads were error-corrected and collapsed into unique sequences with a nearest-neighbor algorithm that merged closely related sequences to remove PCR and sequencing errors. Alignment of CDR3 sequences to IMGT reference sequences was used to assign V, D and J gene segments. Each retained sequence needed at least a six-nucleotide match to both a V gene segment and a J gene segment. Rearrangements were called productive when the CDR3 lacked stop codons and stayed in frame with V and J; all others were non-productive. Following IMGT convention, CDR3 was defined as the stretch from the second conserved V-encoded cysteine to the conserved J-encoded phenylalanine. Sequences without an unambiguous match to a single V gene segment were excluded from the earlier analysis of about 630 of the donors. In an earlier analysis of 587 of the donors, V segments were called functional above 56.7% productive rearrangements and were called segregating when the between-donor standard deviation exceeded 5%. A statistical classification framework was built to diagnose cytomegalovirus status from the catalog of TCR beta chain sequences. A later analysis assigned V and J genes by comparing TCR nucleotide sequences with IMGT/GENE-DB human TR gene sequences. A later analysis assigned CDR3 sequences and most-parsimonious VDJ recombination scenarios with the TCRdist pipeline. In a later analysis, every TCR beta chain was defined by the combination of its CDR3 amino acid sequence and its V-gene family, and reads without a unique V-gene family were dropped. A later analysis removed several hundred highly shared, low-generation-probability nucleotide sequences to deal with suspected cross-contamination and a sequencing artifact. In a later analysis, a clonal expansion index for each public chain was calculated from normalized within-repertoire ranks of inferred template counts. In a later analysis, generation probabilities were computed with a VDJ recombination model fitted to out-of-frame rearrangements, and the resulting probabilities were checked against IGoR. A later analysis scored TCR-TCR, TCR-HLA and TCR-CMV co-occurrence with hypergeometric tests, applying a repertoire-size bias correction to TCR pairs. In a later analysis, false discovery rates were estimated by permuting HLA or CMV assignments 20 times. In a later analysis, co-occurring TCRs were grouped with DBSCAN, and TCRdist sequence similarity was added when clustering was performed within HLA-allele-positive subsets. Repertoires with fewer than 30,000 or more than 120,000 public chains were left out of co-occurrence clustering, as were four to six repertoires with anomalous nucleotide sharing. Held by TCRdb, this immuneACCESS table contains in-frame sequences only and omits some clones. Under half of the omission traces to an unresolved V gene where checked; the cause of the rest is unknown. V and J calls and clone size are those listed in that table; D and trimming were worked out from the DNA. The sample has roughly 150,000 clones on record, 75% to 90% of them singletons. The top ten clonotypes cover 1.2% of the sample.

For CDR1 and CDR2, the germline V gene lists SQVTM and ANQGSEA. Ends trimmed: V by 3 bases, J by 6 bases; bases unmatched to a gene: 9. Measured from the cysteine to the phenylalanine, the CDR3 is 14 residues long. CDR3 DNA only is kept here, 42 bases in frame from base 1. The cohort was made up of 666 healthy bone marrow donors. Cohort members were all nominally healthy when sampled, although unrecorded immune exposures were likely present. The donor tested CMV seronegative, placing the donor among the approximately 400 seronegative members of the cohort. Each donor provided a peripheral blood sample, and peripheral blood mononuclear cells were used for TCR beta sequencing. The Qiagen DNeasy Blood Extraction Kit was used to extract genomic DNA from the blood cell samples.

Recombination joined TRBV29-1 with TRBJ2-7; 9 junctional bases match TRBD1. Sequencing used PBMCs. The origin of this receptor is a female donor in good health and CMV-seronegative. The CDR3 here reads CSVDFGGTGSEQYF. Read as DNA, the sequence is TGCAGCGTTGATTTTGGGGGGACAGGGTCCGAGCAGTACTTC.